The 20 T cell receptor beta chains below come from one sample, sequenced in a study of cytomegalovirus exposure and HLA in healthy donors. Assay used: immunoSEQ multiplex PCR; TCRdb lists only in-frame clones, some missing. The repertoire includes over 150,000 clones, roughly 89% of them detected once, and about a tenth sits in the top ten. Source material: PBMCs. The receptor source for this set is a woman between 18 and 29 years old in good health and CMV-seropositive.

The V call is TRBV6-5, the J call TRBJ1-4; perhaps TRBD1 as D (6 bases). V lost 2 bases and J lost 10, with 14 bases in between. There are 14 residues in the CDR3. Germline loops: CDR1 MNHEY, CDR2 SVGAGI. The chain's CDR3 is CASSYKGVFGKLFF. Written as DNA, the CDR3 is TGTGCCAGCAGTTACAAGGGGGTGTTCGGAAAACTGTTTTTT.

In this sample, this clone turned up once. The CDR3 nucleotides read TGTGCCAGTAGTATCCCAGGGCCGCACTATGGCTACACCTTC. Encoded protein: CASSIPGPHYGYTF. V is TRBV19 and J is TRBJ1-2, with a tentative D call TRBD1 (5 bases). V lost 3 bases and J 3 bases, leaving 11 bases between the germline ends. This CDR3 is built from 14 residues. Germline V gene lookup returns CDR1 LNHDA and CDR2 SQIVND (reference sequence).

This sequence joins TRBV14 and TRBJ2-2, with D possibly being TRBD1 (5 bases). Trimming shortened V by 3 bases and J by 6 bases, and 11 bases separated the two germline ends. Germline assignment: CDR1 SGHDN and CDR2 FVKESK. This CDR3 is 14 amino acids long. CDR3 in amino acids: CASSQQGIAGELFF. CDR3 bases: TGTGCCAGCAGCCAGCAGGGAATAGCCGGGGAGCTGTTTTTT.

The chain recombines TRBV10-3 with TRBJ2-1; weak D call: TRBD2 (6 bases). The CDR3 runs 13 residues. From germline, CDR1 is ENHRY and CDR2 SYGVKD. Between the trimmed V and J ends, which lost 8 bases and 6 bases, there was a span of 14 bases. The DNA of the CDR3 is TGTGCCATCCGGGACCAGGAGGGCAATGAGCAGTTCTTC. Encoded protein: CAIRDQEGNEQFF.

The V gene is TRBV5-1, the J gene TRBJ2-7, with D possibly being TRBD2 (5 bases). The V and J ends lost 7 bases and 7 bases respectively, with 15 bases between them. The CDR3 length is 12 residues. Per the germline V gene, CDR1 is SGHRS and CDR2 is YFSETQ. As DNA, the CDR3 is TGCGCCAGCGCCCCCACTACGGGAGAGCAGTACTTC. Its translation: CASAPTTGEQYF.

This chain joins TRBV27 and TRBJ1-2, with unresolved D. V lost 3 bases, J lost 3 bases, and 5 bases lay in between. CDR3 length: 12 residues. From germline, CDR1 is MNHEY and CDR2 SMNVEV (reference sequence). CDR3 DNA: TGTGCCAGCAGTTTCCGGGACTATGGCTACACCTTC. This translates into CASSFRDYGYTF.

This chain links TRBV5-4 with TRBJ2-7; 10 bases line up with TRBD1. This CDR3 spans 15 amino acids. The J segment lost 4 bases and the V segment lost 3 bases, leaving 7 bases of the junction unmatched. CDR1 and CDR2 (germline): SGHNT, YYREEE (reference sequence). CDR3 in amino acids: CASSWRDRGGYEQYF. The CDR3 DNA sequence: TGTGCCAGCAGCTGGAGGGACAGGGGAGGATACGAGCAGTACTTC.

This clone has a handful of counts. This chain joins TRBV19 and TRBJ1-5; perhaps TRBD1 as D (5 bases). CDR1 LNHDA and CDR2 SQIVND come from the germline V gene (reference sequence). Trimming removed 6 bases at V and 6 bases at J, with 9 bases between. This CDR3 contains 12 residues. The CDR3 region is CASRWGGQPQHF. The DNA for the CDR3 is TGTGCCAGTAGATGGGGGGGTCAGCCCCAGCATTTT.

The chain is built from TRBV4-3 and TRBJ2-7; TRBD2 agrees at 8 bases. CDR1 and CDR2 from the germline V gene are LGHNA and YSLEER. The CDR3 consists of 15 residues. J gave up 1 base and V 1 base, and 3 bases lay outside the gene matches. The CDR3 loop is CASSQGAGGSYEQYF. In DNA form, the CDR3 reads TGCGCCAGCAGCCAAGGGGCGGGAGGTTCCTACGAGCAGTACTTC.

V usage is TRBV2 and J usage is TRBJ1-1; D is possibly TRBD1 (5 bases). The CDR3 contains 13 residues. V gave up 4 bases and J gave up 4 bases, with 10 bases separating them. Per the germline V gene, CDR1 is SNHLY and CDR2 is FYNNEI. CDR3 protein: CASSVQGPTEAFF. The CDR3 nucleotides are TGTGCCAGCAGTGTTCAGGGTCCCACTGAAGCTTTCTTT.

V is TRBV20-1 and J is TRBJ2-2; 7 bases match TRBD1. V gave up 8 bases and J gave up 6 bases; unmatched junction bases: 3. Germline V CDR1 and CDR2: DFQATT, SNEGSKA (reference sequence). The CDR3 is made up of 11 amino acids. CDR3 amino acids: CSTGEAGELFF. The CDR3 DNA follows: TGCAGTACAGGGGAAGCCGGGGAGCTGTTTTTT.

This clone was counted between two and nine times. In nucleotides, the CDR3 is TGTGCCAGCAGCCAAGATGCGGAACAGCCCCAGCATTTT. Protein product: CASSQDAEQPQHF. V gene TRBV4-2 combines with J gene TRBJ1-5; unclear D gene. Trimming left V 0 bases short and J 7 bases short, with 7 bases between. Germline V gives CDR1 LGHNA, CDR2 YNFKEQ. The CDR3 contains 13 residues.

Note on this clone: The junction departs from germline at one end; a sequencing error may be responsible. Written as DNA, the CDR3 is TGCGCCAGCAGCATGGGACTAGCGGGGTATTACACTGGGGAGCTGTTTTTT. Its protein product is CASSMGLAGYYTGELFF. This chain joins TRBV5-1 and TRBJ2-2; 13 positions match TRBD2. CDR1 and CDR2 from the germline V gene are SGHRS and YFSETQ. The CDR3 contains 17 residues. Full variable domain (missing parts from reference TRBV5-1 and TRBJ2-2): KAGVTQTPRYLIKTRGQQVTLSCSPISGHRSVSWYQQTPGQGLQFLFEYFSETQRNKGNFPGRFSGRQFSNSRSEMNVSTLELGDSALYLCASSMGLAGYYTGELFFGEGSRLTVL.

The rearrangement links TRBV27 to TRBJ2-7; tentatively, D is TRBD1 (5 bases). V lost 2 bases, J lost 5 bases, and 13 bases lay in between. Per the germline V gene, CDR1 is MNHEY and CDR2 is SMNVEV (reference sequence). The CDR3 runs to 14 residues. CDR3 coding DNA: TGTGCCAGCAGTTTAGCCCCAGGGTGGCACGAGCAGTACTTC. Translated: CASSLAPGWHEQYF.

The V and J genes are TRBV6-1 and TRBJ2-1; possibly TRBD1 for D (5 bases). Trimming removed 8 bases at V and 4 bases at J, with 9 bases between. The CDR3 has 12 amino acids. CDR1 and CDR2 (germline): MNHNS, SASEGT. The CDR3, as DNA: TGTGCCAGCGGATACAGGTACAATGAGCAGTTCTTC. This translates into CASGYRYNEQFF.

V gene TRBV7-2 combines with J gene TRBJ2-3, with TRBD2 matching over 7 bases. Germline assignment: CDR1 SGHTA and CDR2 FQGNSA. The CDR3 has 18 residues. After removal of 2 bases from V and 5 bases from J, the junction contained 16 bases not matched to a gene. The CDR3 DNA is TGTGCCAGCAGCTTAAAGTTTTTTTCGACGGGAGGAGGAGATACGCAGTATTTT. Its protein is CASSLKFFSTGGGDTQYF.

This clone was counted once. The identical CDR3 is also encoded by other nucleotide sequences in the sample. This chain links TRBV7-2 with TRBJ2-5; 8 bases match TRBD2. The V gene end was trimmed by 3 bases and the J gene end by 5 bases; junction bases not matched to a gene: 2. Per germline, CDR1 SGHTA and CDR2 FQGNSA. This CDR3 is 13 amino acids long. The CDR3: CASSLERGETQYF. The CDR3 bases are TGTGCCAGCAGCTTGGAGCGGGGGGAGACCCAGTACTTC.

This chain's CDR3 is CASSLGTSGRANEQFF. The CDR3 DNA sequence: TGTGCCAGCAGCTTGGGGACTAGCGGGAGGGCAAATGAGCAGTTCTTC. The chain recombines TRBV5-8 with TRBJ2-1, with 15 bases that match TRBD2. Germline values: CDR1 SGHTS, CDR2 YDEGEE. V lost 0 bases and J lost 7; bases outside the gene matches: 2. This CDR3 is built from 16 residues.

This clone appeared a few times. This chain uses TRBV9 with TRBJ2-7; D gene unclear. This CDR3 region has 14 residues. V gave up 4 bases and J gave up 3 bases, with 14 bases separating them. CDR1 is SGDLS, CDR2 YYNGEE, per germline. In nucleotides, the CDR3 is TGTGCCAGCAGCCCTGAGGCCGGTGGCTACGAGCAGTACTTC. As protein: CASSPEAGGYEQYF.

This chain joins TRBV2 and TRBJ2-2, with 9 bases matching TRBD1. Trimming at V came to 7 bases and at J to 4 bases, leaving 7 bases not matched to a gene. Germline CDR1 and CDR2: SNHLY and FYNNEI. The CDR3 consists of 15 residues. CDR3 amino acids: CASTAGQGSTGELFF. As DNA, the CDR3 is TGTGCCAGCACCGCCGGACAGGGGAGCACCGGGGAGCTGTTTTTT.